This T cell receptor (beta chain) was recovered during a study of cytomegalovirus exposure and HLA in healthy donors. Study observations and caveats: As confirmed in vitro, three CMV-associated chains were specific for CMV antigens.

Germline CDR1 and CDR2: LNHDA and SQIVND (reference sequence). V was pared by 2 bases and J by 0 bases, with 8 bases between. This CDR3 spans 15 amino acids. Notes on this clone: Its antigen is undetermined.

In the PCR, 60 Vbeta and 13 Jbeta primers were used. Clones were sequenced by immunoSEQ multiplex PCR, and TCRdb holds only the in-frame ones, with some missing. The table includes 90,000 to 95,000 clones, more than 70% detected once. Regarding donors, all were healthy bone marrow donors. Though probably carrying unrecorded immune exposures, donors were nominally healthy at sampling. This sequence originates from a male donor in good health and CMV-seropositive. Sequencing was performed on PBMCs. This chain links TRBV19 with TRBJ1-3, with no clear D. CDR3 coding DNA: TGTGCCAGTAGTATACTCAGTTTCTCTGGAAACACCATATATTTT. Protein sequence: CASSILSFSGNTIYF.